These 26 T cell receptor beta chains were sequenced from one sample in a study of PD-1 blockade in classical Hodgkin lymphoma. Each of the patients experienced relapse following autologous stem cell transplantation, and their brentuximab vedotin exposure differed. Assay: immunoSEQ multiplex PCR; the TCRdb copy retains only in-frame clones and omits some. The data show about 5,900 clones, 85% to 90% seen once. Source: peripheral blood mononuclear cells (PBMCs), taken before the second cycle of nivolumab. These receptors originate from a human donor with classical Hodgkin lymphoma.

The rearrangement links TRBV5-1 to TRBJ2-3; the D is unclear. Germline lookup yields CDR1 SGHRS and CDR2 YFSETQ. Between the trimmed V and J ends, which lost 6 bases and 0 bases, there was a span of 11 bases. The CDR3 runs to 14 residues. The CDR3 DNA is TGCGCCAGCAATAGTCGATTTAGCACAGATACGCAGTATTTT. It yields the protein CASNSRFSTDTQYF.

J is TRBJ1-1 and V is TRBV15; a possible D gene is TRBD1 (5 bases). V lost 10 bases, J lost 0 bases, and 12 bases lay in between. Germline V gene sequence: CDR1 LNHNV, CDR2 YYDKDF (reference sequence). CDR3 length: 13 residues. CDR3 loop: CAISRTMNTEAFF. The DNA for the CDR3 is TGTGCCATTTCACGGACAATGAACACTGAAGCTTTCTTT.

The chain recombines TRBV6-5 with TRBJ2-7, with a possible D match to TRBD1 (6 bases). The CDR3 totals 14 residues. Germline CDR1 MNHEY, CDR2 SVGAGI. The ends were cut back, 5 bases at V and 3 bases at J, with 14 bases in the middle. The CDR3 region has the DNA TGTGCCAGCAGTCCTGGACAGTACCACTACGAGCAGTACGTC. Translated, it gives CASSPGQYHYEQYV.

The rearrangement links TRBV2 to TRBJ2-5; D ambiguous. In germline, CDR1 is SNHLY, CDR2 FYNNEI. CDR3 length: 11 residues. V was clipped by 8 bases and J by 1 base, with 5 bases between them. The CDR3 region is CASSVQETQYF. In DNA, the CDR3 is TGTGCCAGCTCCGTCCAAGAGACCCAGTACTTC.

V usage is TRBV18 and J usage is TRBJ2-3; a possible D gene is TRBD1 (5 bases). V was cut by 2 bases and J by 4 bases, with 10 bases left in between. This CDR3 has 14 residues. Per germline, CDR1 KGHSH and CDR2 LQKENI. The CDR3 loop reads CASSPSGSPDTQYF. The CDR3 DNA reads TGTGCCAGCTCACCATCAGGGTCCCCAGATACGCAGTATTTT.

This chain connects TRBV6-5 to TRBJ1-5; D is unclear. Trimming removed 2 bases at V and 2 bases at J, with 10 bases between. Germline CDR1 and CDR2: MNHEY and SVGAGI. The CDR3 has 15 residues. Written as DNA, the CDR3 is TGTGCCAGCAGTTACGGTGGGGATGGCAATCAGCCCCAGCATTTT. It codes for CASSYGGDGNQPQHF.

CDR3 region: CSVESATDTQYF. CDR3 coding DNA: TGCAGCGTCGAATCAGCCACAGATACGCAGTATTTT. This chain uses TRBV29-1 with TRBJ2-3; unclear D gene. Germline assignment: CDR1 SQVTM and CDR2 ANQGSEA. This CDR3 contains 12 residues. Trimming took 6 bases from V and 2 from J, leaving 9 bases between them.

The chain uses TRBV28 and TRBJ1-2; 9 bases line up with TRBD1. The CDR3 has 17 residues. Germline V gene data show CDR1 as MDHEN and CDR2 as SYDVKM. Losses at the gene ends were 4 bases for V and 4 bases for J; bases not matched to a gene: 13. The CDR3 bases are TGTGCCAGCAGTTCCAAGATAAAACAGGGGGCCGGCTATGGCTACACCTTC. It is translated as CASSSKIKQGAGYGYTF.

The gene calls are TRBV7-9 and TRBJ2-6, with D tentatively TRBD2 (5 bases). Looked up from germline, CDR1 is SEHNR and CDR2 is FQNEAQ (reference sequence). The V end lost 5 bases, the J end lost 5 bases, and 13 bases lay between the germline ends. The CDR3 has 15 amino acids. This CDR3 is CASSRGGTWANVLTF. The DNA of the CDR3 is TGTGCCAGCAGCCGGGGTGGTACTTGGGCCAACGTCCTGACTTTC.

The V and J genes are TRBV30 and TRBJ2-1; the D call may be TRBD1 or TRBD2 (5 bases each). There are 14 residues in the CDR3. Germline V gene data show CDR1 as GTSNPN and CDR2 as SVGIG (reference sequence). V was cut by 5 bases and J by 4 bases, with 15 bases left in between. The CDR3 DNA reads as TGTGCCTGGGACGTTTCCGGGGCATACAATGAGCAGTTCTTC. It specifies CAWDVSGAYNEQFF.

V is TRBV6-6 and J is TRBJ1-2, with D hard to call. The CDR3 totals 12 residues. CDR1 is MNHNY, CDR2 SVGAGI, per germline (reference sequence). The V and J ends lost 6 bases and 0 bases respectively, with 5 bases between them. CDR3 sequence: CASRFTNYGYTF. The CDR3 region has the DNA TGTGCCAGCAGGTTTACTAACTATGGCTACACCTTC.

This clone has only one observation. The V gene is TRBV5-1, the J gene TRBJ2-1, with D perhaps matching TRBD1 (5 bases). Trimming pared 3 bases from V and 0 bases from J, leaving 16 bases between. This CDR3 is built from 17 residues. Germline V gives CDR1 SGHRS, CDR2 YFSETQ. CDR3 amino acids: CASSSSMTASSYNEQFF. The CDR3 nucleotides are TGCGCCAGCAGCTCCTCGATGACAGCTAGCTCCTACAATGAGCAGTTCTTC.

This clone was seen a few times. This chain uses TRBV13 with TRBJ1-1; D is uncertain. CDR1 and CDR2 (germline): PRHDT, FYEKMQ (reference sequence). V lost 0 bases, J lost 5 bases, and 13 bases lay in between. The CDR3 has 15 residues. Here the CDR3 DNA reads TGTGCCAGCAGCTTAGGCCTAATAAGTGAGACTGAAGCTTTCTTT. It encodes CASSLGLISETEAFF.

This chain joins TRBV5-1 and TRBJ2-5; D is uncertain. CDR1 SGHRS and CDR2 YFSETQ come from the germline V gene. Trimming took off 0 bases at V and 2 bases at J, with 5 bases between the two ends. CDR3 length: 13 amino acids. The CDR3 DNA sequence: TGCGCCAGCAGCTTGGCCATACAAGAGACCCAGTACTTC. Its translation is CASSLAIQETQYF.

This chain joins TRBV27 and TRBJ2-7; the match to TRBD1 covers 10 bases. Trimming at V came to 5 bases and at J to 8 bases, leaving 3 bases not matched to a gene. The CDR3 length is 12 residues. Looked up from germline, CDR1 is MNHEY and CDR2 is SMNVEV (reference sequence). The DNA for the CDR3 is TGTGCCAGCAGTCGGACAGGGGGTAAGCAGTACGTC. Its translation is CASSRTGGKQYV.

The J gene is TRBJ2-5, the V gene TRBV2; D is unclear. The CDR3 is made up of 11 amino acids. Germline CDR1 SNHLY, CDR2 FYNNEI. V dropped 4 bases and J dropped 4 bases, with 4 bases sitting between them. CDR3 sequence: CASSVSETQYF. In DNA form, the CDR3 reads TGTGCCAGCAGTGTCTCAGAGACCCAGTACTTC. Filled out from reference TRBV2 and TRBJ2-5, the complete variable domain reads EPEVTQTPSHQVTQMGQEVILRCVPISNHLYFYWYRQILGQKVEFLVSFYNNEISEKSEIFDDQFSVERPDGSNFTLKIRSTKLEDSAMYFCASSVSETQYFGPGTRLLVL.

The chain uses TRBV19 and TRBJ2-5, with D perhaps matching TRBD1 (5 bases). Deletions cut 5 bases from V and 4 bases from J, with 17 bases between. The CDR3 totals 15 residues. Looked up from germline, CDR1 is LNHDA and CDR2 is SQIVND (reference sequence). The CDR3 region is CASSHWITGPETQYF. CDR3 nucleotides: TGTGCCAGTAGTCACTGGATCACAGGTCCAGAGACCCAGTACTTC.

The V call is TRBV5-1, the J call TRBJ1-2, with D uncertain. The germline V and J ends were trimmed by 6 bases and 0 bases, with 12 bases remaining between them. This CDR3 region has 14 residues. Germline CDR1 SGHRS, CDR2 YFSETQ. CDR3 coding DNA: TGCGCCAGCAAGGGCTCGGCAGCTAACTATGGCTACACCTTC. Its protein is CASKGSAANYGYTF.

The V gene is TRBV19, the J gene TRBJ1-5; no clear D. The germline CDR1 and CDR2 sequences are LNHDA and SQIVND (reference sequence). Trimming pared 1 base from V and 0 bases from J, leaving 7 bases between. The CDR3 is 15 residues long. CDR3: CASSIVRYSNQPQHF. CDR3 nucleotides: TGTGCCAGTAGTATAGTACGGTATAGCAATCAGCCCCAGCATTTT.

J is TRBJ2-3 and V is TRBV5-1, with 12 bases fitting TRBD1. This CDR3 is built from 15 residues. Germline V gene data show CDR1 as SGHRS and CDR2 as YFSETQ. After removal of 3 bases from V and 5 bases from J, the junction contained 4 bases not matched to a gene. CDR3 region: CASSWGDRGLDTQYF. The CDR3 DNA reads TGCGCCAGCAGCTGGGGGGACAGGGGGCTAGATACGCAGTATTTT.

J is TRBJ2-4 and V is TRBV27; possible D gene TRBD2, 5 bases. Germline values: CDR1 MNHEY, CDR2 SMNVEV (reference sequence). The CDR3 is 15 residues long. Trimming shortened V by 8 bases and J by 0 bases, and 14 bases separated the two germline ends. The CDR3 is CASAGFRGAKNIQYF. CDR3 sequence (DNA): TGTGCCAGCGCCGGGTTCCGGGGAGCCAAAAACATTCAGTACTTC.

This clone was seen a single time. The chain uses TRBV18 and TRBJ2-1; 13 nucleotides align to TRBD2. The CDR3 loop spans 15 amino acids. The V gene end was trimmed by 4 bases and the J gene end by 9 bases; junction bases not matched to a gene: 6. Germline assignment: CDR1 KGHSH and CDR2 LQKENI. CDR3 loop: CASSRGLAGAVEQFF. The DNA for the CDR3 is TGTGCCAGCTCACGAGGACTAGCGGGGGCGGTTGAGCAGTTCTTC.

V and J are TRBV5-1 and TRBJ1-2; unclear D gene. The V gene's germline CDR1 is SGHRS and CDR2 YFSETQ. The V end was cut by 0 bases, the J end by 4 bases, with 7 bases between. CDR3 size: 13 residues. This chain's CDR3 is CASSLGATYGYTF. DNA for the CDR3: TGCGCCAGCAGCTTGGGGGCTACCTATGGCTACACCTTC.

The rearrangement uses TRBV6-6 and TRBJ1-3, with unresolved D. In germline, CDR1 is MNHNY, CDR2 SVGAGI (reference sequence). The CDR3 has 12 residues. The V and J ends lost 6 bases and 14 bases respectively, with 17 bases between them. The CDR3 protein is CASSTTGRLLYF. CDR3 bases: TGTGCCAGCAGCACGACCGGGAGGCTCCTATATTTT.

V is TRBV18 and J is TRBJ2-4; no clear D gene. There are 16 residues in the CDR3. The V end was cut by 2 bases, the J end by 0 bases, with 11 bases between. Germline lookup yields CDR1 KGHSH and CDR2 LQKENI. Here the CDR3 DNA reads TGTGCCAGCTCACCAGTGGGTATCCTAGCCAAAAACATTCAGTACTTC. This codes for CASSPVGILAKNIQYF. The complete variable domain, with remaining parts taken from reference TRBV18 and TRBJ2-4, reads NAGVMQNPRHLVRRRGQEARLRCSPMKGHSHVYWYRQLPEEGLKFMVYLQKENIIDESGMPKERFSAEFPKEGPSILRIQQVVRGDSAAYFCASSPVGILAKNIQYFGAGTRLSVL.

The rearrangement links TRBV6-1 to TRBJ2-4; D is perhaps TRBD2 (5 bases). This CDR3 has 13 residues. The germline V gene encodes CDR1 MNHNS and CDR2 SASEGT. Trimming cost V 6 bases and J 10 bases, with 16 bases left between them. This CDR3 reads CASREVLGGIQYF. The CDR3 DNA follows: TGTGCCAGCAGGGAGGTCCTAGGAGGAATTCAGTACTTC.